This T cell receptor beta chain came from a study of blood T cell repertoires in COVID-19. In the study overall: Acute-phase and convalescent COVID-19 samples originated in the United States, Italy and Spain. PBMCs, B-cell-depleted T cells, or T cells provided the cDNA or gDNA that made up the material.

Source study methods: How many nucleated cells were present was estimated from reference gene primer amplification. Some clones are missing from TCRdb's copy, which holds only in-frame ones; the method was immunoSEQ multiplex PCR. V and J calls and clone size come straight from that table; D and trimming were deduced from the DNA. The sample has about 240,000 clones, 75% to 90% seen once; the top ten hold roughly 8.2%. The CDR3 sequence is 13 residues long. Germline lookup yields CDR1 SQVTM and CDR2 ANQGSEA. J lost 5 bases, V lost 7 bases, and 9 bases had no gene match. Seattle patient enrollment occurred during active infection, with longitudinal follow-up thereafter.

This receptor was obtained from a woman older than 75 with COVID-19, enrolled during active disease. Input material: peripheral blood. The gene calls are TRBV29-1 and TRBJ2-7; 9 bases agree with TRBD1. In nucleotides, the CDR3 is TGCAGCGCTTTGACAGGGGGATTCAACGAGCAGTACTTC. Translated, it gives CSALTGGFNEQYF.